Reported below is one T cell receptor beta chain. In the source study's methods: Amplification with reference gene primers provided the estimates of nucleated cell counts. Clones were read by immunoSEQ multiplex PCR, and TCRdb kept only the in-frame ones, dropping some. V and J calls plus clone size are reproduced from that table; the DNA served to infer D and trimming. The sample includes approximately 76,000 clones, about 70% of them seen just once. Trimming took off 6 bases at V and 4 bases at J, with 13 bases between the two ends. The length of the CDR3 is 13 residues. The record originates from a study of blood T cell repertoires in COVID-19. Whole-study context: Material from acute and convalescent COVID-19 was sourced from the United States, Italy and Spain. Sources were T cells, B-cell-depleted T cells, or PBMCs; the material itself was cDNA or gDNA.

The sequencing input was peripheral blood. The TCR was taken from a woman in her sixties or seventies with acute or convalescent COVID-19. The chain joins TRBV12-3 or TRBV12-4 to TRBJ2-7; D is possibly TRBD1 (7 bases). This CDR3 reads CASSRQGGYEQYF. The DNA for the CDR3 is TGTGCCAGCAGCCGACAGGGAGGTTACGAGCAGTACTTC.